This T cell receptor (beta chain) was retrieved from a study of T-cell reconstitution after alpha-beta-depleted transplantation in children. General study findings and limits: A year post-transplant, T-cell counts and diversity derived mostly from newly produced T cells. Alpha-beta T cells about two months after transplant reportedly derived from several hundred expanded graft clones. Diversity of TCRbeta at day 60 was high in some patients, arising from surviving recipient T cells and thymic progenitors.

TCRbeta library construction was performed incorporating unique molecular identifiers. TCRdb itself ran the PCR reads through MiXCR, one entry per CDR3 protein. The sample includes 250,000 to 300,000 distinct CDR3 sequences, 7.5% to 9% of them seen just once. This clonotype was found many times. What it recognizes is unknown. The ends lost 6 bases at V and 4 bases at J; junction bases unmatched: 5. The CDR3 consists of 14 residues. This sequence originates from a female patient between 2 and 15 years old who had a stem cell transplant for Fanconi anemia, so the T cells may come from the graft donor. Sequencing used peripheral blood, obtained 360 days after TCRalphabeta/CD19-depleted stem cell transplant. The chain is built from TRBV12-3 or TRBV12-4 and TRBJ1-2; 10 bases align to TRBD1. The CDR3 DNA reads as TGTGCCAGCAGACAGGGACAGGGGACCTATGGCTACACCTTC. This translates into CASRQGQGTYGYTF.